The present T cell receptor beta chain was sequenced within a study of response to subunit inactivated influenza vaccine. TCRdb ran MiXCR on the RT-PCR reads and lists one entry per CDR3 protein. Of roughly 780,000 distinct CDR3 sequences in the sample, approximately 18% were seen once. The CDR3 totals 15 residues. The V and J ends lost 5 bases and 1 base respectively, with 13 bases between them. Germline CDR1 is SGHVS and CDR2 is FNYEAQ. This clonotype was counted many times. This TCR derives from a man over 45 who received an inactivated influenza vaccine. The input for sequencing was PBMCs from blood, taken less than 6 days after vaccination. The chain carries TRBV7-6 and TRBJ2-3; D is undetermined. CDR3 nucleotides: TGTGCCAGCAGCCCGCAAACCACAGGCACAGATACGCAGTATTTT. Protein: CASSPQTTGTDTQYF.